Listed below are T cell receptor beta chains from one sample, sequenced in a study of early T cells in non-severe SARS-CoV-2 infection. MiXCR, run by TCRdb on the 5' RACE reads, gives a single entry per CDR3 protein. The repertoire holds about 40,000 distinct CDR3 sequences, 4.7% seen once, with 4.8% in the top ten. Sequences were obtained from whole blood. These TCRs come from an adult who was a healthcare worker with PCR-confirmed SARS-CoV-2 infection or an uninfected control (not recorded which). Both conserved end residues are part of each CDR3. The D gene is left open where the match is weak. Expanded clones are given a class, and other clones once, few, many or no size at all.

CDR3aa: CASSPRLGSDNEQFF; CDR3nt: TGTGCCAGCAGCCCCCGATTGGGCAGTGACAATGAGCAGTTCTTC; abundance: many; v_gene: TRBV7-6; j_gene: TRBJ2-1; d_gene: .
CDR3aa: CASSRDFNQPQHF; CDR3nt: TGTGCCAGCAGCCGGGACTTCAATCAGCCCCAGCATTTT; abundance: many; v_gene: TRBV28; j_gene: TRBJ1-5; d_gene: .
CDR3aa: CASSYSWTASLQNSPLHF; CDR3nt: TGTGCCAGCAGTTACTCGTGGACGGCGTCATTACAAAATTCACCCCTCCACTTT; abundance: many; v_gene: TRBV6-6; j_gene: TRBJ1-6; d_gene: .
CDR3aa: CASSLRHRGNYEQYF; CDR3nt: TGTGCCAGCAGCCTTCGACACAGGGGAAATTACGAGCAGTACTTC; abundance: .; v_gene: TRBV11-1; j_gene: TRBJ2-7; d_gene: TRBD1
CDR3aa: CASSPGRFLGEKLFF; CDR3nt: TGTGCCAGCAGCCCGGGACGGTTTTTGGGTGAAAAACTGTTTTTT; abundance: .; v_gene: TRBV7-9; j_gene: TRBJ1-4; d_gene: .
CDR3aa: CASGLFGQNTEAFF; CDR3nt: TGTGCTAGTGGTTTATTTGGGCAGAACACTGAAGCTTTCTTT; abundance: many; v_gene: TRBV12-5; j_gene: TRBJ1-1; d_gene: .
CDR3aa: CASSFSEKLFF; CDR3nt: TGTGCCAGCAGTTTCTCTGAAAAACTGTTTTTT; abundance: many; v_gene: TRBV12-3/TRBV12-4; j_gene: TRBJ1-4; d_gene: .
CDR3aa: CASSVNDNEQFF; CDR3nt: TGTGCCAGCTCCGTTAATGACAATGAGCAGTTCTTC; abundance: many; v_gene: TRBV12-3/TRBV12-4; j_gene: TRBJ2-1; d_gene: .
CDR3aa: CASSNNLAGTWEKLFF; CDR3nt: TGTGCCAGCAGTAACAACCTGGCAGGCACTTGGGAAAAACTGTTTTTT; abundance: .; v_gene: TRBV6-1; j_gene: TRBJ1-4; d_gene: .
CDR3aa: CASSWSDSNQPQHF; CDR3nt: TGTGCCAGCAGTTGGAGCGATAGCAATCAGCCCCAGCATTTT; abundance: many; v_gene: TRBV6-6; j_gene: TRBJ1-5; d_gene: .
CDR3aa: CASSLTGNPGYTF; CDR3nt: TGTGCCAGCAGCCTGACAGGGAACCCTGGCTACACCTTC; abundance: few; v_gene: TRBV12-3/TRBV12-4; j_gene: TRBJ1-2; d_gene: TRBD1
CDR3aa: CASSLRDRPAGELFF; CDR3nt: TGTGCCAGCAGTCTCAGGGATAGACCCGCCGGGGAGCTGTTTTTT; abundance: many; v_gene: TRBV28; j_gene: TRBJ2-2; d_gene: .
CDR3aa: CASSGQGEDTEAFF; CDR3nt: TGTGCCAGCAGTGGACAAGGAGAAGACACTGAAGCTTTCTTT; abundance: .; v_gene: TRBV12-3/TRBV12-4; j_gene: TRBJ1-1; d_gene: .
CDR3aa: CATSGNRGLAFF; CDR3nt: TGTGCCACCAGCGGGAACAGGGGCCTGGCTTTCTTT; abundance: many; v_gene: TRBV15; j_gene: TRBJ1-1; d_gene: TRBD1
CDR3aa: CAIRGTATTQYF; CDR3nt: TGTGCCATCAGGGGGACTGCGACGACCCAGTACTTC; abundance: many; v_gene: TRBV10-3; j_gene: TRBJ2-5; d_gene: .
CDR3aa: CASSSSSGGSQPQHF; CDR3nt: TGTGCCAGCAGTTCGTCGTCGGGGGGCAGTCAGCCCCAGCATTTT; abundance: many; v_gene: TRBV12-3/TRBV12-4; j_gene: TRBJ1-5; d_gene: .
CDR3aa: CASGLSTDTQYF; CDR3nt: TGTGCTAGTGGTTTGAGCACAGATACGCAGTATTTT; abundance: many; v_gene: TRBV12-5; j_gene: TRBJ2-3; d_gene: .
CDR3aa: CASSDKDNTEAFF; CDR3nt: TGTGCCAGCAGTGATAAGGACAACACTGAAGCTTTCTTT; abundance: medium-sized; v_gene: TRBV6-4; j_gene: TRBJ1-1; d_gene: .
CDR3aa: CASRVDTFQPQHF; CDR3nt: TGTGCCAGCAGAGTAGACACATTCCAGCCCCAGCATTTT; abundance: many; v_gene: TRBV2; j_gene: TRBJ1-5; d_gene: .
CDR3aa: CASSLYGEQYF; CDR3nt: TGTGCCAGCAGCTTATATGGGGAGCAGTACTTC; abundance: many; v_gene: TRBV7-9; j_gene: TRBJ2-7; d_gene: .
CDR3aa: CASSYLDPKENIQYF; CDR3nt: TGTGCCAGCAGTTATCTCGATCCAAAAGAAAACATTCAGTACTTC; abundance: .; v_gene: TRBV6-2/TRBV6-3; j_gene: TRBJ2-4; d_gene: .
CDR3aa: CASSLPTFQETQYF; CDR3nt: TGTGCCAGCAGTTTACCGACTTTCCAAGAGACCCAGTACTTC; abundance: many; v_gene: TRBV12-3/TRBV12-4; j_gene: TRBJ2-5; d_gene: .
CDR3aa: CASSEGGYTGELFF; CDR3nt: TGTGCCAGCAGTGAAGGCGGATACACCGGGGAGCTGTTTTTT; abundance: many; v_gene: TRBV2; j_gene: TRBJ2-2; d_gene: .